Below are 4 T cell receptor beta chains sequenced from a single sample in a study of T-cell reconstitution after alpha-beta-depleted transplantation in children. Researchers prepared the TCRbeta library using unique molecular identifiers, the study reports. TCRdb independently ran MiXCR on the PCR reads; one entry per CDR3 protein. Among 300,000 to 400,000 distinct CDR3 sequences listed, about 14% were seen once. Sequencing was performed on PBMCs, taken from the stem cell graft. The receptors originated from a human donor who donated a stem cell graft to a child with Fanconi anemia.

This clonotype showed up just a few times. The chain joins TRBV7-2 to TRBJ2-7; D perhaps matches TRBD1 (6 bases). The germline CDR1 and CDR2 sequences are SGHTA and FQGNSA. The CDR3 contains 14 residues. V was pared by 1 base and J by 3 bases, with 10 bases between. In nucleotides, the CDR3 is TGTGCCAGCAGCTTAGAGGCGACAGGCTACGAGCAGTACTTC. Translating it yields CASSLEATGYEQYF.

This clonotype showed up just a few times. CDR3: CSARDNGGSPLHF. DNA for the CDR3: TGCAGTGCTAGAGATAACGGAGGTTCACCCCTCCACTTT. The chain links TRBV20-1 to TRBJ1-6, with no clear D. CDR1 and CDR2 (germline): DFQATT, SNEGSKA (reference sequence). Trimming removed 0 bases from V and 9 bases from J, with 9 bases in between. This CDR3 spans 13 amino acids.

This clonotype was seen ten or more times. V and J are TRBV2 and TRBJ2-2; 9 positions match TRBD1. The ends lost 6 bases at V and 6 bases at J; junction bases unmatched: 5. The CDR3 extends over 14 amino acids. Per the germline V gene, CDR1 is SNHLY and CDR2 is FYNNEI. CDR3 in amino acids: CASSRQGGAGELFF. The CDR3 DNA reads as TGTGCCAGCAGCCGACAGGGGGGCGCCGGGGAGCTGTTTTTT.

The sample holds many counts of this clonotype. The V gene is TRBV20-1, the J gene TRBJ1-2, with a tentative D call TRBD1 (5 bases). The CDR3 is 13 amino acids. Trimming pared 4 bases from V and 6 bases from J, leaving 15 bases between. Germline V CDR1 and CDR2: DFQATT, SNEGSKA (reference sequence). The CDR3 sequence: CSANEGSINGYTF. The CDR3 DNA follows: TGCAGTGCTAATGAGGGGTCAATCAATGGCTACACCTTC.